This T cell receptor (beta chain) appears in the sequencing data of a study of blood T cells in healthy people across ages. Sample-barcoded 5' priming and a J-beta primer mix drove a second PCR of about 6 to 11 cycles. TCRdb recomputed calls from the 5' RACE reads with MiXCR, one row per CDR3 protein. The data hold over 700,000 distinct CDR3 sequences, with 25% observed a single time. This sample also appeared in a second study, on T cells of mothers and their children. That study reports: Over five children and their three healthy Caucasian mothers were the donors. There was no detection of any persistent microchimeric T cell clones.

The sequence came from a boy under 18 in good health. The sequenced sample consisted of blood.

CDR3 nucleotides: TGCAGCGTTGTATTCCGGGACAGGGTAGACATTCAGTACTTC. It is translated as CSVVFRDRVDIQYF. V gene TRBV29-1 combines with J gene TRBJ2-4, with 9 bases identical to TRBD1. Germline CDR1 SQVTM, CDR2 ANQGSEA. Trimming at V came to 4 bases and at J to 8 bases, leaving 9 bases not matched to a gene. This CDR3 has 14 amino acids.